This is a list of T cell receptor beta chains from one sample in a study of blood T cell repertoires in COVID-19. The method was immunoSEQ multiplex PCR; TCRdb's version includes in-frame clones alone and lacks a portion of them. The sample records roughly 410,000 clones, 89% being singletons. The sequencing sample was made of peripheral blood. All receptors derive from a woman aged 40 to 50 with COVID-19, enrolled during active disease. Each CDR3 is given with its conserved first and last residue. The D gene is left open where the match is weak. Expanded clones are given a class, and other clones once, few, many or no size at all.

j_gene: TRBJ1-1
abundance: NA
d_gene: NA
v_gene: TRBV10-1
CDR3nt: TGCGCCAGCAGTGAGTCGACACCGGGAGCTACTGAAGCTTTCTTT
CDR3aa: CASSESTPGATEAFF

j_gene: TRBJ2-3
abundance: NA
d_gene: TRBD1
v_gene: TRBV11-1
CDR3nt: TGTGCCAGCAGCTTATCAGACAGGGGGACAGATACGCAGTATTTT
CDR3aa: CASSLSDRGTDTQYF

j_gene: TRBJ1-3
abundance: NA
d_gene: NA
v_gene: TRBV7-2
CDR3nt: TGTGCCAGCAGCTTAGCTGGCGGCAAAACCTCTGGAAACACCATATATTTT
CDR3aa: CASSLAGGKTSGNTIYF

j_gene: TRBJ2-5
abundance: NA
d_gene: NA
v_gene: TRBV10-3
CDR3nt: TGTGCCATCAGCACAACAGGGCTAAGTGAGACCCAGTACTTC
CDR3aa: CAISTTGLSETQYF

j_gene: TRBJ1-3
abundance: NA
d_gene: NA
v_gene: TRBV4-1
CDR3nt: TGCGCCAGCAGCCTAGGGGAAATCTCTGGAAACACCATATATTTT
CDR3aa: CASSLGEISGNTIYF

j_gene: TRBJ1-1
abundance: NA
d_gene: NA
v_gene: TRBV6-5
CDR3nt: TGTGCCAGCAGCTTCCGGGGGAGTGAAGCTTTCTTT
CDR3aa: CASSFRGSEAFF

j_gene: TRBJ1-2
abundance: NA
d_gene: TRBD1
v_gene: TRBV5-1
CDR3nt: TGCGCCAGCAGCTCACCCGGGACAGGTTATGGCTACACCTTC
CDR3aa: CASSSPGTGYGYTF

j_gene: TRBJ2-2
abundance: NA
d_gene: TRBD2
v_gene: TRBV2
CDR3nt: TGTGCCAGCAGTGATTTGGCGGGGGGCAACACCGGGGAGCTGTTTTTT
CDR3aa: CASSDLAGGNTGELFF

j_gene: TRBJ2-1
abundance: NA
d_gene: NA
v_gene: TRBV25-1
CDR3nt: TGTGCCAGCAGTGCCTACAGGGATAGCAATGAGCAGTTCTTC
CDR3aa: CASSAYRDSNEQFF

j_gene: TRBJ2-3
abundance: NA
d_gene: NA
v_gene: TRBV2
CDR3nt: TGTGCCACGGCCGCTAGGTCCAGCACAGATACGCAGTATTTT
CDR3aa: CATAARSSTDTQYF

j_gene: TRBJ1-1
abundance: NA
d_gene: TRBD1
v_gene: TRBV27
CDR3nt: TGTGCCAGCAGTTTATCGGGGGACAGGCATATGAACACTGAAGCTTTCTTT
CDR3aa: CASSLSGDRHMNTEAFF

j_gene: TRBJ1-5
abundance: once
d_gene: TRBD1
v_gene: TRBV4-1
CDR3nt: TGCGCCAGCAGCCGAGTCCTTGGACAGGGAAATCAGCCCCAGCATTTT
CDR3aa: CASSRVLGQGNQPQHF

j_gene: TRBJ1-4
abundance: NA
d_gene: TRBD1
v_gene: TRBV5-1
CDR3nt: TGCGCCAGCAGCTTCGGACAGGGGCATGAAAAACTGTTTTTT
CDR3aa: CASSFGQGHEKLFF

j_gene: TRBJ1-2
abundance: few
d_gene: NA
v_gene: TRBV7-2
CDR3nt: TGTGCCAGCAGGATTTCCTGGGGGGACCCGCCTAACTATGGCTACACCTTC
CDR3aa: CASRISWGDPPNYGYTF

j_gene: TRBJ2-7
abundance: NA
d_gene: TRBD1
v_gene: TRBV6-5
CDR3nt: TGTGCCAGCAGCCGACAGGGATTATACGAGCAGTACTTC
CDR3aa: CASSRQGLYEQYF

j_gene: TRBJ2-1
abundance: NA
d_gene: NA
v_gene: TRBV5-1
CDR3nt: TGCGCCAGCAGCTTGGGCGGTGGTACAATCTCCTACAATGAGCAGTTCTTC
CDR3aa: CASSLGGGTISYNEQFF

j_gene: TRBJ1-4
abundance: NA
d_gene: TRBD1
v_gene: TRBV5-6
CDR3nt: TGTGCCAGCAGCTCCGGGACAGGGGGCGGGACTGAAAAACTGTTTTTT
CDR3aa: CASSSGTGGGTEKLFF

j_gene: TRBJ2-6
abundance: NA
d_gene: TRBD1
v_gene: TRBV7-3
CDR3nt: TGTGCCAGCAGTCGGACAGGGGACGCTGGGGCCAACGTCCTGACTTTC
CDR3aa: CASSRTGDAGANVLTF

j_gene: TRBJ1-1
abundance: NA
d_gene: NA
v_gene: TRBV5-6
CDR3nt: TGTGCCAGCACCCGGTCCGGGGTCAGATTAATGAACACTGAAGCTTTCTTT
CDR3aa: CASTRSGVRLMNTEAFF

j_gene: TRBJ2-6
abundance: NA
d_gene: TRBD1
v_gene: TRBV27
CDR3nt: TGTGCCAGCAGTATGACCCCGGACAGGGTCTCTGGGGCCAACGTCCTGACTTTC
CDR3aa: CASSMTPDRVSGANVLTF

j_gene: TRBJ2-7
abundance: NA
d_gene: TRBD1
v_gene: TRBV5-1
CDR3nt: TGCGCCAGCAGCTCAGCGGCGGGACAGGCTAAATTGTACGAGCAGTACTTC
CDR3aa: CASSSAAGQAKLYEQYF

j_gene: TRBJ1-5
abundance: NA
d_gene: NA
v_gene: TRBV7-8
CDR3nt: TGTGCCAGCAGCTTAGAACGGCTACAGGGTCCGAGACAGCCCCAGCATTTT
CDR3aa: CASSLERLQGPRQPQHF

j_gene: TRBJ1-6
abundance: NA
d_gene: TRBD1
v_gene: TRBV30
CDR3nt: TGTGCCTGGAGTGGGATAGGACAGGCGGGTTCACCCCTCCACTTT
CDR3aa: CAWSGIGQAGSPLHF

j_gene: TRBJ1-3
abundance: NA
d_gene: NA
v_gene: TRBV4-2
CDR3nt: TGTGCCAGCAGCTTAAGGGAGCGATCAGGAAACACCATATATTTT
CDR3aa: CASSLRERSGNTIYF

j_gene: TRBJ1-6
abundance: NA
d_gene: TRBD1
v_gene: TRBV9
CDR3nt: TGTGCCAGCAGCGAGGGACAGGTGGGAGGCTCACCCCTCCACTTT
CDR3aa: CASSEGQVGGSPLHF

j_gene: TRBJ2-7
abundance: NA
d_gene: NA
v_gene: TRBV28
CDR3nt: TGTGCCAGCACACCTCCGGGACACTCAGTAGGGCAGTACTTC
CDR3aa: CASTPPGHSVGQYF

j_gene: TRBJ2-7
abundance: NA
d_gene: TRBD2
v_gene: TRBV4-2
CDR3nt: TGTGCCAGCAGCCAGGCTACTAGCGGGGGGGCACAAGTATACGAGCAGTACTTC
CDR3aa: CASSQATSGGAQVYEQYF

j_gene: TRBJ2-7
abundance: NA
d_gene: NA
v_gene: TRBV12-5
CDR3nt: TGTGCTAGTGTCTTAGGACTGGGATCCTACGAGCAGTACTTC
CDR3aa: CASVLGLGSYEQYF

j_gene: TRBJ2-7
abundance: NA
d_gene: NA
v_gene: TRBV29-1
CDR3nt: TGCAGCGTTGTGGTGCGGGTAGGTCACTACGAGCAGTACTTC
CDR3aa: CSVVVRVGHYEQYF

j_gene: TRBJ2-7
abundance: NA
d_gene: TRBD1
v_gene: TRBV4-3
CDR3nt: TGCGCCAGCAGCCTAGACAGGGCCACCTACTACGAGCAGTACTTC
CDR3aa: CASSLDRATYYEQYF

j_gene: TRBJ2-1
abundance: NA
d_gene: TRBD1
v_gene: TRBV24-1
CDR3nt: TGTGCCACCAGTGATCCCGGGACAGGGAACGACAATGAGCAGTTCTTC
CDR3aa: CATSDPGTGNDNEQFF

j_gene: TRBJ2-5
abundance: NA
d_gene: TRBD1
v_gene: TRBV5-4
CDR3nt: TGTGCCAGCAGGGACAGGGGCGGGAAAGAGACCCAGTACTTC
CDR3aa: CASRDRGGKETQYF

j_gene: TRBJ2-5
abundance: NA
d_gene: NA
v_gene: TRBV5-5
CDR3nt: TGTGCCAGCAGCTTGGCCCCCACGAGGGAGACCCAGTACTTC
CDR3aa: CASSLAPTRETQYF

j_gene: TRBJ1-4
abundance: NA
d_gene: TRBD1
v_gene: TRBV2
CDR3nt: TGTGCCAGCAGCATTGAGACAGGGGCCTATAATGAAAAACTGTTTTTT
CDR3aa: CASSIETGAYNEKLFF

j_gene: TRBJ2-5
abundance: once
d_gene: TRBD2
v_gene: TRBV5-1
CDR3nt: TGCGCCAGCAGTTTTGGTCAGGGAGGGCCTTGGTACCAAGAGACCCAGTACTTC
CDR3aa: CASSFGQGGPWYQETQYF

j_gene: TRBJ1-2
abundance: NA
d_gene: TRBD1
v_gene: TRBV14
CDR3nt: TGTGCCAGCAGCCAGCGTCAGGGGGGAGGCTACACCTTC
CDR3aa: CASSQRQGGGYTF

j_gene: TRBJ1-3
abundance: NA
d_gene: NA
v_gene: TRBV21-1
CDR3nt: TGTGCCAGCAGCAAACACACCTCGCAAGGAAACACCATATATTTT
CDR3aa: CASSKHTSQGNTIYF

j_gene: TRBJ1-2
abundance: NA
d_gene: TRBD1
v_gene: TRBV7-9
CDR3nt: TGTGCCAGCAGCTTAAAAGGGGGCCCACCCATGAACTATGGCTACACCTTC
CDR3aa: CASSLKGGPPMNYGYTF

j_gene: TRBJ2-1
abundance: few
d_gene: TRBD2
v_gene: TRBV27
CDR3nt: TGTGCCAGCAGAAGGGGAGGGGTCAACAATGAGCAGTTCTTC
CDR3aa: CASRRGGVNNEQFF

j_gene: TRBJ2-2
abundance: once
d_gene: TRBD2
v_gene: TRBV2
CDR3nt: TGTGCCAGCAGTGGACTAGCGGGAGTCGCCGGGGAGCTGTTTTTT
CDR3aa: CASSGLAGVAGELFF